The present TCR beta chain was sequenced within a study of immune evolution from preneoplasia to lung adenocarcinoma. Resections took place in Japan or China from the mid-2010s to the late 2010s. The CDR3 is 14 residues long. V was shortened by 4 bases and J by 2 bases, with 11 bases between the two germline ends. The germline V gene encodes CDR1 MNHEY and CDR2 SMNVEV (reference sequence). TCRdb keeps only in-frame clones here, not all; method: immunoSEQ multiplex PCR. The top ten hold 7.4% of the sample, which has approximately 8,000 clones, around 80% seen once. Study-level results: Clonality was highest in normal lung, lower in later-stage lesions apparently.

To note about this clone: Its antigen is unknown.

The sequenced sample consisted of FFPE adjacent normal lung tissue. This sequence joins TRBV27 and TRBJ1-1, with D possibly matching TRBD1 (5 bases). This TCR came from a person aged 70 to 85 with lung adenocarcinoma. The CDR3 spells CASSYRGPNTEAFF. The CDR3 nucleotides are TGTGCCAGCAGTTACCGGGGCCCCAACACTGAAGCTTTCTTT.